What follows are 26 T cell receptor beta chains derived from one specimen sequenced in a study of human T cells and chemical hapten exposure. Time point defined: pre-sensitization, week 0. Treatment indicated: therapeutic diphenylcyclopropenone sensitization with weekly scalp DPC. TCRdb used MiXCR to reprocess the RACE reads, holding one entry per CDR3 protein. Of 62,000 or so distinct CDR3 sequences detected, about 10% appear once; the ten largest clones hold 4.5% to 5.5%. Specimen: whole blood, collected in connection with sensitization to the hapten diphenylcyclopropenone (DPC). These receptors came from a woman aged 50 to 60 with alopecia areata. Some clones in this sample may be carry-over from other donors' samples.

This clonotype has only a few counts. The chain is built from TRBV5-4 and TRBJ1-4; 9 bases map to TRBD1. Germline V CDR1 and CDR2: SGHNT, YYREEE (reference sequence). CDR3 length equals 14 residues. V lost 4 bases to trimming and J lost 5 bases; unmatched junction nucleotides: 3. CDR3 amino acids: CASSLGTGNEKLFF. The CDR3 nucleotides read TGTGCCAGCAGCCTAGGGACAGGGAATGAAAAACTGTTTTTT.

This clonotype was detected many times. The chain uses TRBV6-2 or TRBV6-3 and TRBJ1-5; no clear D. Trimming shortened V by 2 bases and J by 4 bases, and 6 bases separated the two germline ends. In germline, CDR1 is MNHEY, CDR2 SVGEGT. This CDR3 contains 13 residues. The CDR3 spells CASSYPQNQPQHF. CDR3 in DNA: TGTGCCAGCAGTTACCCTCAGAATCAGCCCCAGCATTTT.

This clonotype was observed a few times. The chain links TRBV7-6 to TRBJ1-2; TRBD1 is a possible D gene (5 bases). V lost 5 bases and J 3 bases, leaving 19 bases between the germline ends. CDR3 length: 16 residues. Germline loops: CDR1 SGHVS, CDR2 FNYEAQ. In DNA form, the CDR3 reads TGTGCCAGCAGCCCAGATACGGGGACCATATACTATGGCTACACCTTC. Translation gives CASSPDTGTIYYGYTF.

In regard to this clonotype: Just one base apart from a much larger clone, this may be a read error. The chain joins TRBV27 to TRBJ2-7; no firm D call. This CDR3 region has 15 residues. Per the germline V gene, CDR1 is MNHEY and CDR2 is SMNVEV (reference sequence). V lost 2 bases, J lost 8 bases, and 19 bases lay in between. CDR3 sequence: CASSLEFASPFKQYF. As DNA, the CDR3 is TGTGCCAGCAGTTTAGAATTCGCGTCCCCCTTTAAGCAGTACTTC.

This clonotype was recorded at least ten times. The chain couples TRBV6-1 to TRBJ2-6, with a possible D match to TRBD1 (5 bases). V lost 2 bases and J lost 0, with 8 bases in between. The CDR3 covers 16 residues. CDR1 is MNHNS and CDR2 is SASEGT in the germline V gene. DNA of the CDR3: TGTGCCAGCAGTGAAACAGGCGGCTCTGGGGCCAACGTCCTGACTTTC. Encoded protein: CASSETGGSGANVLTF.

Many counts were recorded for this clonotype. The V gene is TRBV6-2 or TRBV6-3, the J gene TRBJ2-5; TRBD2 matches 7 bases. V lost 5 bases and J lost 5; bases outside the gene matches: 8. CDR1 is MNHEY and CDR2 is SVGEGT in the germline V gene. This CDR3 comprises 14 residues. The CDR3 DNA follows: TGTGCCAGCAGTGCGGGGGACTCCCGCGAGACCCAGTACTTC. The encoded protein is CASSAGDSRETQYF.

The chain links TRBV5-1 to TRBJ2-1, with 10 bases fitting TRBD2. This CDR3 has 14 amino acids. CDR1 is SGHRS and CDR2 is YFSETQ in the germline V gene. V lost 1 base and J lost 9; bases outside the gene matches: 4. The CDR3 loop is CASSLTSGDREQFF. The CDR3 coding sequence is TGCGCCAGCAGCTTGACTAGCGGGGATCGTGAGCAGTTCTTC.

This clonotype has just a few counts. The chain couples TRBV18 to TRBJ2-1; no definite D call. Per germline, CDR1 KGHSH and CDR2 LQKENI. Trimming stripped 3 bases from V and 5 bases from J, with 8 bases between. The CDR3 extends over 13 amino acids. CDR3 region: CASSPFPNNEQFF. The CDR3 DNA reads TGTGCCAGCTCACCTTTTCCGAACAATGAGCAGTTCTTC.

The genes are TRBV7-2 and TRBJ2-3; no clear D. The CDR3 spans 12 residues. Deletions cut 5 bases from V and 7 bases from J, with 10 bases between. Per germline, CDR1 SGHTA and CDR2 FQGNSA. Written as DNA, the CDR3 is TGTGCCAGCAGCGCCGAGAGAAATACGCAGTATTTT. It codes for CASSAERNTQYF.

The chain couples TRBV20-1 to TRBJ2-7; 11 bases match TRBD2. V trimming: 5 bases; J trimming: 3 bases; junction bases outside the gene matches: 6. CDR3 length equals 14 residues. Germline values: CDR1 DFQATT, CDR2 SNEGSKA (reference sequence). The CDR3 DNA is TGCAGTGCTGGGGAGACTAGCGGGATCTACGAGCAGTACTTC. Residues: CSAGETSGIYEQYF.

This clonotype appeared many times. The V and J genes are TRBV15 and TRBJ2-1; TRBD2 agrees at 8 bases. There are 15 residues in the CDR3. Trimming cost V 5 bases and J 6 bases; bases outside gene matches: 9. CDR1 and CDR2 from the germline V gene are LNHNV and YYDKDF (reference sequence). The CDR3, as DNA: TGTGCCACCAGCGACCAAGCGGGAGCTCCCAATGAGCAGTTCTTC. It is translated as CATSDQAGAPNEQFF. Variable domain in full (rest from reference TRBV15 and TRBJ2-1): DAMVIQNPRYQVTQFGKPVTLSCSQTLNHNVMYWYQQKSSQAPKLLFHYYDKDFNNEADTPDNFQSRRPNTSFCFLDIRSPGLGDTAMYLCATSDQAGAPNEQFFGPGTRLTVL.

This clonotype has more than one count but fewer than ten. This chain links TRBV4-2 with TRBJ2-7; no clear D. Trimming removed 1 base at V and 6 bases at J, with 10 bases between. Germline V CDR1 and CDR2: LGHNA, YNFKEQ. This CDR3 is built from 13 residues. The CDR3 here is CASSQAPTTEQYF. CDR3 sequence (DNA): TGTGCCAGCAGCCAAGCTCCTACGACCGAGCAGTACTTC.

This clonotype has at least ten counts. This chain uses TRBV29-1 with TRBJ1-1; 8 positions agree with TRBD1. CDR1 SQVTM and CDR2 ANQGSEA come from the germline V gene. Losses at the gene ends were 5 bases for V and 4 bases for J; bases not matched to a gene: 9. The CDR3 runs to 14 residues. CDR3 coding DNA: TGCAGCGTTCCGAGAACTGGACAGGGCACTGAAGCTTTCTTT. It specifies CSVPRTGQGTEAFF. Based on the CDR3 plus reference TRBV29-1 and TRBJ1-1, the full variable domain is SAVISQKPSRDICQRGTSLTIQCQVDSQVTMMFWYRQQPGQSLTLIATANQGSEATYESGFVIDKFPISRPNLTFSTLTVSNMSPEDSSIYLCSVPRTGQGTEAFFGQGTRLTVV.

The chain has TRBV5-1 and TRBJ2-1, with TRBD2 matching over 11 bases. The V gene end was trimmed by 4 bases and the J gene end by 6 bases; junction bases not matched to a gene: 15. The CDR3 totals 18 residues. Germline CDR1 SGHRS, CDR2 YFSETQ. The CDR3 bases are TGCGCCAGCAGCATTAGCGCCGGGACTAGCGGAACGCTCAATGAGCAGTTCTTC. Translating gives CASSISAGTSGTLNEQFF.

V gene TRBV29-1 combines with J gene TRBJ2-5; D perhaps matches TRBD2 (5 bases). CDR1 and CDR2 (germline): SQVTM, ANQGSEA. CDR3 length equals 13 residues. The V gene lost 7 bases and the J gene lost 5 bases, with 17 bases spanning the gap. CDR3 bases: TGCAGCGCCCCGATGAGGGTTGGCGAGACCCAGTACTTC. Protein: CSAPMRVGETQYF. Based on the CDR3 plus reference TRBV29-1 and TRBJ2-5, the full variable domain is SAVISQKPSRDICQRGTSLTIQCQVDSQVTMMFWYRQQPGQSLTLIATANQGSEATYESGFVIDKFPISRPNLTFSTLTVSNMSPEDSSIYLCSAPMRVGETQYFGPGTRLLVL.

This clonotype was counted between two and nine times. The chain is built from TRBV20-1 and TRBJ1-2; D is ambiguous. In germline, CDR1 is DFQATT, CDR2 SNEGSKA (reference sequence). With 1 base removed from V and 2 bases from J, the gap between germline ends came to 8 bases. The CDR3 runs to 13 residues. For the CDR3, the DNA is TGCAGTGCTAGAGTGGCGGGGAACTATGGCTACACCTTC. This codes for CSARVAGNYGYTF.

The sample holds many counts of this clonotype. This chain connects TRBV7-2 to TRBJ2-2, with D possibly being TRBD1 or TRBD2 (5 bases each). CDR1 is SGHTA, CDR2 FQGNSA, per germline. Deletions cut 5 bases from V and 5 bases from J, with 18 bases between. The CDR3 runs 16 residues. In DNA, the CDR3 is TGTGCCAGCAGCCGGGACCCTGGGTATCAAACCGGGGAGCTGTTTTTT. It yields the protein CASSRDPGYQTGELFF.

This chain connects TRBV5-1 to TRBJ1-4, with D possibly being TRBD1 (6 bases). V gave up 2 bases and J gave up 3 bases, with 8 bases separating them. Per germline, CDR1 SGHRS and CDR2 YFSETQ. This CDR3 has 14 amino acids. CDR3 protein: CASSFGQSNEKLFF. The DNA of the CDR3 is TGCGCCAGCAGCTTCGGACAGTCTAATGAAAAACTGTTTTTT.

There are a few counts of this clonotype. The V and J genes are TRBV6-5 and TRBJ2-7; D gene uncertain. CDR1 and CDR2 from the germline V gene are MNHEY and SVGAGI. CDR3 size: 14 residues. V lost 6 bases and J lost 3, with 15 bases in between. This CDR3 reads CASSSGPSHYEQYF. For the CDR3, the DNA is TGTGCCAGCAGCTCCGGCCCATCCCACTACGAGCAGTACTTC.

The chain couples TRBV7-8 to TRBJ1-5; weak D call: TRBD1 (5 bases). V was trimmed by 3 bases and J by 3 bases, leaving 9 bases between them. The CDR3 length is 14 residues. CDR1 and CDR2 from the germline V gene are SGHVS and FQNEAQ. CDR3 DNA sequence: TGTGCCAGCAGCTTTGGGGACCTCAATCAGCCCCAGCATTTT. Protein: CASSFGDLNQPQHF.

This clonotype turned up a few times. A junction end diverges from the germline sequence, so it may reflect a read error. This chain uses TRBV5-1 with TRBJ2-3; tentative D call: TRBD2 (5 bases). Germline CDR1 is SGHRS and CDR2 is YFSETQ. The CDR3 consists of 11 residues. The CDR3 spells CTSSFGETQYF. Here the CDR3 DNA reads TGCACCAGCAGCTTTGGGGAGACGCAGTATTTT.

The chain recombines TRBV18 with TRBJ1-1; unclear D gene. The V gene's germline CDR1 is KGHSH and CDR2 LQKENI. Trimming took 3 bases from V and 1 from J, leaving 9 bases between them. The CDR3 length is 14 residues. The CDR3 DNA is TGTGCCAGCTCACCCTCTCTGAAGAACACTGAAGCTTTCTTT. It codes for CASSPSLKNTEAFF.

The chain is built from TRBV19 and TRBJ1-5; the match to TRBD1 covers 8 bases. Per germline, CDR1 LNHDA and CDR2 SQIVND (reference sequence). There are 17 residues in the CDR3. Trimming removed 4 bases from V and 4 bases from J; junction bases left unmatched: 12. As DNA, the CDR3 is TGTGCCAGTAGTAGGGAGGGACAGGAGGCAGGGAATCAGCCCCAGCATTTT. It codes for CASSREGQEAGNQPQHF. The variable domain in full, with the rest retrieved from reference TRBV19 and TRBJ1-5, is DGGITQSPKYLFRKEGQNVTLSCEQNLNHDAMYWYRQDPGQGLRLIYYSQIVNDFQKGDIAEGYSVSREKKESFPLTVTSAQKNPTAFYLCASSREGQEAGNQPQHFGDGTRLSIL.

The sample holds many counts of this clonotype. The rearrangement joins TRBV7-9 to TRBJ1-6, with D possibly being TRBD1 (5 bases). Germline values: CDR1 SEHNR, CDR2 FQNEAQ (reference sequence). The CDR3 runs to 12 residues. V lost 4 bases to trimming and J lost 17 bases, with 15 bases between them. The CDR3 here is CASSSASGAFHF. The CDR3 nucleotides are TGTGCCAGCAGCTCTGCTTCCGGGGCCTTCCACTTT.

The chain combines TRBV7-6 with TRBJ2-7, with D maybe TRBD1 (6 bases). CDR3 length: 15 amino acids. V was trimmed by 6 bases and J by 0 bases, leaving 15 bases between them. Germline V gene sequence: CDR1 SGHVS, CDR2 FNYEAQ. CDR3 nucleotide sequence: TGTGCCAGCAGAAGCCGGGACACCCCCTCCTACGAGCAGTACTTC. Translation gives CASRSRDTPSYEQYF. The entire variable domain, with the rest obtained from reference TRBV7-6 and TRBJ2-7, is as follows: GAGVSQSPRYKVTKRGQDVALRCDPISGHVSLYWYRQALGQGPEFLTYFNYEAQQDKSGLPNDRFSAERPEGSISTLTIQRTEQRDSAMYRCASRSRDTPSYEQYFGPGTRLTVT.

This clonotype has a count of ten or more. The chain couples TRBV5-5 to TRBJ1-2; no reliable D call. Germline V gene lookup returns CDR1 SGHKS and CDR2 YYEKEE (reference sequence). The CDR3 extends over 15 amino acids. Trimming shortened V by 4 bases and J by 4 bases, and 17 bases separated the two germline ends. As DNA, the CDR3 is TGTGCCAGCAGCCGCGAGGAAGATTTCCTCTATGGCTACACCTTC. Amino acid sequence: CASSREEDFLYGYTF.